The present T cell receptor beta chain was sequenced within a study of T-cell reconstitution after alpha-beta-depleted transplantation in children. For this clonotype: Its antigen is not known.

For TCRbeta, the library was prepared with unique molecular identifiers. One entry per CDR3 protein results from TCRdb running MiXCR on the PCR reads. The sample has 530,000 or so distinct CDR3 sequences; around 27% are singletons. Trimming at V came to 3 bases and at J to 5 bases, leaving 8 bases not matched to a gene. CDR3 size: 16 residues. Germline V gene sequence: CDR1 ENHRY, CDR2 SYGVKD. Broader study findings: Where some patients showed high TCRbeta diversity at day 60, it came from recipient T cells and thymic progenitors that had survived.

This clonotype was obtained from a boy younger than two with Wiskott-Aldrich syndrome, due to receive a stem cell transplant. This rearrangement joins TRBV10-3 to TRBJ2-1; 9 bases are shared with TRBD2. Sequencing used PBMCs, obtained before TCRalphabeta/CD19-depleted stem cell transplant. The chain's CDR3 is CAISDLAGVGDNEQFF. DNA for the CDR3: TGTGCCATCAGTGACTTAGCGGGAGTCGGCGACAATGAGCAGTTCTTC.